This T cell receptor (beta chain) was profiled in a study of shared clonotypes between healthy human individuals. General study results and limits: Richness estimates generally favored naive over memory subsets. Relative to clonotypes present in all four donors, those not shared had lower generation probabilities.

On this clone itself: The target antigen is unknown. This specimen includes other DNA sequences encoding the same CDR3.

V trimming: 1 base; J trimming: 4 bases; junction bases outside the gene matches: 5. There are 15 residues in the CDR3. Germline lookup yields CDR1 SGHRS and CDR2 YFSETQ. Free of recent acute infections or vaccinations, the donors were healthy HIV-negative adults. Each subset's genomic DNA was split evenly across several immunoSEQ plates. The protocol was immunoSEQ multiplex PCR, while the TCRdb copy is restricted to in-frame clones and leaves out a portion. The sample lists 2 million or so clones; 85% to 95% were seen once. This sequence originates from a man aged 18 to 35 in good health. Sequencing was performed on naive CD4+ T cells sorted from blood. Subset specified: CD45RA+ positively selected. The chain employs TRBV5-1 and TRBJ2-7, with 10 bases matching TRBD2. Here the CDR3 reads CASSLSASGSYEQYF. The CDR3 DNA reads as TGCGCCAGCAGCTTGAGCGCTAGCGGGAGTTACGAGCAGTACTTC.